This TCR beta chain was recorded in a study of cytomegalovirus exposure and HLA in healthy donors. Study-level background: Falling in the Caucasian-associated ancestry cluster were less than 85% of some 400 genotyped donors. General study results and limits: Generally TCR sequences proved uncommon, though certain public TCRs appeared in numerous donors. It has been reported that TCR beta sequences accurately predicted the HLA-A and HLA-B alleles of most subjects. A later analysis found that most CMV-associated TCR beta chains appeared HLA-restricted.

With 60 Vbeta and 13 Jbeta primers, the PCR was carried out. TCRdb keeps only in-frame clones here, not all; method: immunoSEQ multiplex PCR. The data hold around 62,000 clones, with 60% to 85% observed a single time. Trimming removed 4 bases at V and 0 bases at J, with 18 bases between. The CDR3 totals 17 residues. Looked up from germline, CDR1 is SGDLS and CDR2 is YYNGEE. A note on this clone: Its antigen is currently unknown.

The genes are TRBV9 and TRBJ2-3; D remains ambiguous. This TCR was recovered from a male donor in good health and CMV-seropositive. Sample: PBMCs. This chain's CDR3 is CASSLPQEGVSTDTQYF. Written as DNA, the CDR3 is TGTGCCAGCAGCCTCCCTCAAGAAGGAGTTAGCACAGATACGCAGTATTTT.